These T cell receptor beta chains were read from a single sample in a study of radiation and T cells in renal cell carcinoma. Sequencing used immunoSEQ multiplex PCR; TCRdb keeps in-frame clones, though not all of them. The repertoire holds 130,000 to 150,000 clones, with 88% as singletons. The specimen comprised blood, sampled from a patient whose treatment included radiotherapy and nephrectomy. The receptors originated from a woman in her sixties or seventies with renal cell carcinoma. Each CDR3 is given with its conserved first and last residue. A D gene is named only where the DNA matches it firmly. Some rows have no size entry. The others give once, few or many, or a class for an expanded clone.

J gene,clone size,V gene,D gene,CDR3 protein,CDR3 DNA
TRBJ1-1,.,TRBV28,.,CASTTYSLNTEAFF,TGTGCCAGCACCACGTACAGCTTGAACACTGAAGCTTTCTTT
TRBJ2-7,.,TRBV5-1,TRBD1,CASSLVGDRSYEQYF,TGCGCCAGCAGCTTGGTGGGGGACAGGTCCTACGAGCAGTACTTC
TRBJ1-1,.,TRBV6-5,.,CASSRRYNTEAFF,TGTGCCAGCAGTCGGCGGTATAACACTGAAGCTTTCTTT
TRBJ2-7,.,TRBV6-5,TRBD1,CASRYTGGINYEQYF,TGTGCCAGCAGGTACACAGGGGGCATTAACTACGAGCAGTACTTC
TRBJ1-1,.,TRBV11-2,.,CASSFQMNTEAFF,TGTGCCAGCAGCTTCCAGATGAACACTGAAGCTTTCTTT
TRBJ2-2,.,TRBV10-3,TRBD2,CAITSTSGGVGELFF,TGTGCCATCACTTCGACTAGCGGGGGGGTCGGGGAGCTGTTTTTT
TRBJ2-7,.,TRBV5-6,.,CASSPGRTYEQYF,TGTGCCAGCAGCCCTGGACGGACCTACGAGCAGTACTTC
TRBJ1-2,.,TRBV28,.,CASTKGVGKSLGFNYGYTF,TGTGCCAGCACCAAAGGGGTAGGGAAAAGTCTTGGATTTAACTATGGCTACACCTTC
TRBJ2-7,.,TRBV7-2,TRBD1,CASSAQGARREQYF,TGTGCCAGCAGCGCACAGGGGGCGAGGCGCGAGCAGTACTTC
TRBJ1-3,.,TRBV18,.,CASSPPSGVGNTIYF,TGTGCCAGCTCACCACCGTCAGGGGTCGGAAACACCATATATTTT
TRBJ2-3,.,TRBV2,TRBD2,CASSDPSGGTTDTQYF,TGTGCCAGCAGTGATCCTAGCGGGGGGACCACAGATACGCAGTATTTT
TRBJ1-5,.,TRBV30,.,CAWSRSRGNQPQHF,TGTGCCTGGAGTAGGTCGAGGGGAAATCAGCCCCAGCATTTT
TRBJ2-6,.,TRBV19,TRBD2,CASSISGALVSGANVLTF,TGTGCCAGTAGTATCAGCGGGGCGCTGGTGTCGGGGGCCAACGTCCTGACTTTC
TRBJ2-5,.,TRBV19,.,CASSIGGGGETQYF,TGTGCCAGTAGTATAGGTGGAGGGGGGGAGACCCAGTACTTC
TRBJ2-1,few,TRBV7-2,TRBD2,CASTILAGVYNEQFF,TGTGCCAGCACTATACTAGCGGGGGTCTACAATGAGCAGTTCTTC
TRBJ2-3,.,TRBV6-1,.,CASSAMRADTQYF,TGTGCCAGCAGTGCTATGAGGGCAGATACGCAGTATTTT
TRBJ1-6,.,TRBV13,.,CASTTRSRGSPLHF,TGTGCCAGCACCACCCGTTCTAGGGGGTCACCCCTCCACTTT
TRBJ1-6,.,TRBV5-5,.,CASSPVDNSPLHF,TGTGCCAGCAGCCCGGTCGATAATTCACCCCTCCACTTT
TRBJ1-3,.,TRBV5-1,TRBD1,CASSPTGGVTGNTIYF,TGCGCCAGCAGCCCGACAGGGGGCGTAACTGGAAACACCATATATTTT
TRBJ2-7,.,TRBV28,.,CASSFRGEQYF,TGTGCCAGCAGTTTCAGGGGCGAGCAGTACTTC
TRBJ1-6,.,TRBV30,TRBD1,CAWRGTGRNSPLHF,TGTGCCTGGCGGGGGACAGGGCGAAATTCACCCCTCCACTTT
TRBJ1-2,once,TRBV5-1,.,CASSQEPGAGHGYTF,TGCGCCAGCAGCCAAGAGCCTGGAGCGGGGCATGGCTACACCTTC
TRBJ1-1,once,TRBV5-4,.,CASTSPQGSNTEAFF,TGTGCCAGCACATCTCCGCAGGGGTCGAACACTGAAGCTTTCTTT
TRBJ1-6,.,TRBV30,TRBD1,CAWSPTGTGHSPLHF,TGTGCCTGGAGTCCAACCGGGACAGGGCATTCACCCCTCCACTTT
TRBJ1-3,once,TRBV6-5,TRBD1,CASSYGTGLAGNTIYF,TGTGCCAGCAGTTACGGGACAGGGTTGGCTGGAAACACCATATATTTT
TRBJ1-4,.,TRBV7-8,.,CASSPSLGGLRLNEKLFF,TGTGCCAGCAGCCCTTCGCTCGGGGGCCTTAGGCTAAATGAAAAACTGTTTTTT
TRBJ2-1,.,TRBV9,.,CASSVGVGGGTYNEQFF,TGTGCCAGCAGCGTAGGGGTCGGCGGAGGTACCTACAATGAGCAGTTCTTC
TRBJ2-5,.,TRBV28,.,CASSPPNPKGETQYF,TGTGCCAGCAGTCCGCCTAATCCCAAAGGGGAGACCCAGTACTTC
TRBJ2-3,.,TRBV19,TRBD2,CASSMQAGALTDTQYF,TGTGCCAGTAGTATGCAAGCGGGGGCCCTCACAGATACGCAGTATTTT
TRBJ2-7,.,TRBV11-1,.,CASSSGGGHLNEQYF,TGTGCCAGCAGTTCCGGCGGGGGACATCTCAACGAGCAGTACTTC
TRBJ2-3,.,TRBV14,.,CASSPRLLGPDTQYF,TGTGCCAGCAGCCCTAGACTCTTGGGGCCAGATACGCAGTATTTT
TRBJ1-5,.,TRBV7-2,TRBD1,CASSLRAGGDQPQHF,TGTGCCAGCAGCTTAAGGGCAGGGGGCGATCAGCCCCAGCATTTT
TRBJ2-2,.,TRBV4-1,.,CASSQEGQRQNTGELFF,TGCGCCAGCAGCCAAGAGGGCCAGAGACAGAACACCGGGGAGCTGTTTTTT
TRBJ2-1,.,TRBV10-3,TRBD2,CAISDSGGAVNEQFF,TGTGCCATCAGTGATAGCGGGGGGGCGGTGAATGAGCAGTTCTTC
TRBJ2-5,.,TRBV6-5,TRBD1,CASRKQGGETQYF,TGTGCCAGCAGGAAACAGGGGGGAGAGACCCAGTACTTC
TRBJ2-2,.,TRBV6-6,.,CASSQGRVNTGELFF,TGTGCCAGCAGCCAGGGAAGGGTGAACACCGGGGAGCTGTTTTTT
TRBJ1-2,.,TRBV30,.,CACHIPYGYTF,TGTGCCTGCCACATCCCCTATGGCTACACCTTC
TRBJ1-2,.,TRBV28,.,CASSFGQYGYTF,TGTGCCAGCAGTTTTGGGCAATATGGCTACACCTTC
TRBJ1-6,.,TRBV27,.,CASRISYNSPLHF,TGTGCCAGCAGGATCTCCTATAATTCACCCCTCCACTTT
TRBJ2-6,.,TRBV11-2,.,CASSNSRMLSGANVLTF,TGTGCCAGCAGCAATTCTAGGATGCTCTCCGGGGCCAACGTCCTGACTTTC
TRBJ2-3,.,TRBV5-4,.,CASSLVGGSTDTQYF,TGTGCCAGCAGCTTGGTCGGGGGTAGCACAGATACGCAGTATTTT
TRBJ2-2,.,TRBV5-1,.,CASSLGTGWTGELFF,TGCGCCAGCAGCTTGGGGACGGGTTGGACCGGGGAGCTGTTTTTT
TRBJ2-7,.,TRBV5-1,.,CASSSPIGRGSYEQYF,TGCGCCAGCAGCTCACCGATCGGGCGGGGCTCCTACGAGCAGTACTTC
TRBJ2-3,.,TRBV2,TRBD2,CAARTSAGRDTQYF,TGTGCCGCACGGACTAGCGCGGGTCGAGATACGCAGTATTTT
TRBJ2-6,.,TRBV27,.,CASSLRTRSGANVLTF,TGTGCCAGCAGTTTACGTACACGCTCTGGGGCCAACGTCCTGACTTTC
TRBJ1-6,once,TRBV5-1,.,CASSLEGVSPLHF,TGCGCCAGCAGCTTGGAGGGGGTTTCACCCCTCCACTTT
TRBJ2-1,.,TRBV5-1,.,CASSLKRVSEQFF,TGCGCCAGCAGCTTGAAGAGGGTGTCCGAGCAGTTCTTC
TRBJ1-5,few,TRBV4-2,.,CASSQQRRQPQHF,TGTGCCAGCAGCCAACAGCGACGGCAGCCCCAGCATTTT
TRBJ2-5,.,TRBV6-5,.,CASSYSRGTDQETQYF,TGTGCCAGCAGTTACTCGAGGGGAACCGACCAAGAGACCCAGTACTTC
TRBJ2-5,.,TRBV5-6,TRBD2,CASSKTGGASETQYF,TGTGCCAGCAGCAAGACGGGGGGGGCATCAGAGACCCAGTACTTC
TRBJ1-6,.,TRBV30,.,CAWSVRSGESPLHF,TGTGCCTGGAGTGTACGTAGCGGGGAGTCACCCCTCCACTTT
TRBJ1-5,.,TRBV6-1,.,CASSGGGRRNQPQHF,TGTGCCAGCAGTGGGGGAGGAAGGCGCAATCAGCCCCAGCATTTT